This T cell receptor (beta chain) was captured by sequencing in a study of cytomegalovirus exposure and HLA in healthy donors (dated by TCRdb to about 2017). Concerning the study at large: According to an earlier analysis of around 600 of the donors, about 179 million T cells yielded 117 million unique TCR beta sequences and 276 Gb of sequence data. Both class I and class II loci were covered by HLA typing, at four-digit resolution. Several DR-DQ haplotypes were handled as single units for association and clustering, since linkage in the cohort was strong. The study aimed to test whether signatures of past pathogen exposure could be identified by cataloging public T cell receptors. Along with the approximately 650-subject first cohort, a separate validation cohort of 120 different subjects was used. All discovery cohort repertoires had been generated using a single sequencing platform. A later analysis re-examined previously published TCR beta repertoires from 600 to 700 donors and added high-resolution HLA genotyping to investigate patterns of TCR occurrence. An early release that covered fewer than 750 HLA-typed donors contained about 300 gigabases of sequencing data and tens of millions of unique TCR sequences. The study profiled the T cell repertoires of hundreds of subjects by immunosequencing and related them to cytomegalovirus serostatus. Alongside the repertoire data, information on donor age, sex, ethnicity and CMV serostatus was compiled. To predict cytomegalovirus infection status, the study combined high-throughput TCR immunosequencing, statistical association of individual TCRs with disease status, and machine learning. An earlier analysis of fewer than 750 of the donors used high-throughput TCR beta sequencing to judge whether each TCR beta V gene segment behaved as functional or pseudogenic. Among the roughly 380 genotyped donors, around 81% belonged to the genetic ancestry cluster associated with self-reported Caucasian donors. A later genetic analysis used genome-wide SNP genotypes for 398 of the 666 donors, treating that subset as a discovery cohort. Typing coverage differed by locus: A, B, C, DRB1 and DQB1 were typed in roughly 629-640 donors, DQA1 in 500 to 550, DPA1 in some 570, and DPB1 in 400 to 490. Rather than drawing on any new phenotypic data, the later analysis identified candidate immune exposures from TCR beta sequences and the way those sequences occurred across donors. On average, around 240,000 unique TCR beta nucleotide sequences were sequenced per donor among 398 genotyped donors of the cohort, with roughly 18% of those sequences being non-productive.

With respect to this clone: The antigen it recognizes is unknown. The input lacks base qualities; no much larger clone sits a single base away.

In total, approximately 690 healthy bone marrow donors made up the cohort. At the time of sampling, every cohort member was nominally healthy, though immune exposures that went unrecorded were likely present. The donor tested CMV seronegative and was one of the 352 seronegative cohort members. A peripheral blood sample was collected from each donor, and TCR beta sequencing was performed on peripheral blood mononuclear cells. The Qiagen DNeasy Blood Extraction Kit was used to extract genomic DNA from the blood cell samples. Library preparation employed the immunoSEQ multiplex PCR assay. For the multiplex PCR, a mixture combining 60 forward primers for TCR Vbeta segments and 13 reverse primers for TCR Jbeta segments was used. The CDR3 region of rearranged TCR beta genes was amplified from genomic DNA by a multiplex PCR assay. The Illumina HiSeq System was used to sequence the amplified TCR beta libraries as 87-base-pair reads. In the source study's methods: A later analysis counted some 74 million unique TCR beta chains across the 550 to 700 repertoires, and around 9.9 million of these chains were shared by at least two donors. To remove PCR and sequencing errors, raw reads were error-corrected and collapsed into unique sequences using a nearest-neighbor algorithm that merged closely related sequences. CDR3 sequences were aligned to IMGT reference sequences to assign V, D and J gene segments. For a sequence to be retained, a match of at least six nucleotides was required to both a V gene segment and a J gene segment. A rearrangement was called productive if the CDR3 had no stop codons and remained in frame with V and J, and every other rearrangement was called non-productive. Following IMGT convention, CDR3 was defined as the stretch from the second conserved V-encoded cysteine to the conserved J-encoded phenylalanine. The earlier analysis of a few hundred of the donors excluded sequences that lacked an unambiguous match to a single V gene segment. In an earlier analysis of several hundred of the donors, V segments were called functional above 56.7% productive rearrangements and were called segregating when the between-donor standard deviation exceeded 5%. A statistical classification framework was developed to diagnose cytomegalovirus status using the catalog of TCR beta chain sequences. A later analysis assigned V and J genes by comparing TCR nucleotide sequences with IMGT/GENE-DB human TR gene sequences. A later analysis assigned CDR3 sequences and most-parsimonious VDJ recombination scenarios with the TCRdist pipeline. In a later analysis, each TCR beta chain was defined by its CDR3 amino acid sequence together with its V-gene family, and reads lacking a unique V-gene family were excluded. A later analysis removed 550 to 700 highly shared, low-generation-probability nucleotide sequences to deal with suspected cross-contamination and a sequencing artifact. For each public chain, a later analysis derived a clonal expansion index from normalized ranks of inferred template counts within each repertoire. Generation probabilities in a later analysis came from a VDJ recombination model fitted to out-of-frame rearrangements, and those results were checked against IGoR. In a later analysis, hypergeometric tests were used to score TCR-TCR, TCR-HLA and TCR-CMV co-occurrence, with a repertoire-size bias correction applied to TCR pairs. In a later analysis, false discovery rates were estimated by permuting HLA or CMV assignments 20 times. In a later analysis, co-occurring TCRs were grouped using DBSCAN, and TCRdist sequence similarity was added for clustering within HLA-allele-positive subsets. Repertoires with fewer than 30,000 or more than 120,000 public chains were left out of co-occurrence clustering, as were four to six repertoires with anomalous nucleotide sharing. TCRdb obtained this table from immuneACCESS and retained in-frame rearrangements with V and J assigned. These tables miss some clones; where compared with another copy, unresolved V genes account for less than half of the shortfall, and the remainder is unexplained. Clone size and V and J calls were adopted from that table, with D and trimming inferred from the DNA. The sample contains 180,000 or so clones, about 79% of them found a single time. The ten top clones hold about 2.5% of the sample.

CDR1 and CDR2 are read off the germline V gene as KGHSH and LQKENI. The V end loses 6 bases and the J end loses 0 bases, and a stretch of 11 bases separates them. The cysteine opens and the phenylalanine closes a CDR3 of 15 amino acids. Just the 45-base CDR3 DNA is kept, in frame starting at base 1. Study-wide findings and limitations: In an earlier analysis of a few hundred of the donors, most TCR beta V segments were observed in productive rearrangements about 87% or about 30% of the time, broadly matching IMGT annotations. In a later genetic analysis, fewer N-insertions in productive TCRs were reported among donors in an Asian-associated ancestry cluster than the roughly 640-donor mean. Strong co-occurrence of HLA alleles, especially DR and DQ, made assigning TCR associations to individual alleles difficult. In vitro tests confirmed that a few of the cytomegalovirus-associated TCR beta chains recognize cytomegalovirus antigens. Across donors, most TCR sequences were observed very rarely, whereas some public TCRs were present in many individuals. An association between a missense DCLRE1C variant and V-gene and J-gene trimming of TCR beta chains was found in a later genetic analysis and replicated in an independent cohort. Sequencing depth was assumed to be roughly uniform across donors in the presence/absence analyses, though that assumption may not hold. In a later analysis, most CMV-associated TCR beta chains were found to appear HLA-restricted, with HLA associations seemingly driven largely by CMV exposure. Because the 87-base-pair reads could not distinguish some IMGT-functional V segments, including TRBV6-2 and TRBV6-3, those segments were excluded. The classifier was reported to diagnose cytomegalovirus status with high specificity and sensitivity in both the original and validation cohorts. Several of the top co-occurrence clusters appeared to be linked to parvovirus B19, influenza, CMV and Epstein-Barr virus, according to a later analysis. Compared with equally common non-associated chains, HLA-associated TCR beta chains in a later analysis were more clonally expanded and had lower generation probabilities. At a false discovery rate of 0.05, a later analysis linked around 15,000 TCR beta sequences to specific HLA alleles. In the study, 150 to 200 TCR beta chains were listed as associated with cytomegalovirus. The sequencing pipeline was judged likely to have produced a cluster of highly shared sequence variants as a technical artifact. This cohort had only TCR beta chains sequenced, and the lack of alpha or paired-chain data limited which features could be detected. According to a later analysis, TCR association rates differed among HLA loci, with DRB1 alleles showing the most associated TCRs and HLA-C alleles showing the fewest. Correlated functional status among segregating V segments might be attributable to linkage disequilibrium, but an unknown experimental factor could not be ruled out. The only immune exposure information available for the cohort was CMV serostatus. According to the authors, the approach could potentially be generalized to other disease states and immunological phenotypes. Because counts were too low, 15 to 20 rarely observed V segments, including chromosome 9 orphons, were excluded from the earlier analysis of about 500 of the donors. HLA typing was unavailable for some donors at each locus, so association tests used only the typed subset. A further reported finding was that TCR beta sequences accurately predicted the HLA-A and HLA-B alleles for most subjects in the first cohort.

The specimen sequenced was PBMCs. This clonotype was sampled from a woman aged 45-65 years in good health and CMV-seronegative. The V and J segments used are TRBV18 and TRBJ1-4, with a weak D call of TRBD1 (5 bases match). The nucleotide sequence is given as TGTGCCAGCTCCCGCCAGACAGCAACTAATGAAAAACTGTTTTTT. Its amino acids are CASSRQTATNEKLFF.